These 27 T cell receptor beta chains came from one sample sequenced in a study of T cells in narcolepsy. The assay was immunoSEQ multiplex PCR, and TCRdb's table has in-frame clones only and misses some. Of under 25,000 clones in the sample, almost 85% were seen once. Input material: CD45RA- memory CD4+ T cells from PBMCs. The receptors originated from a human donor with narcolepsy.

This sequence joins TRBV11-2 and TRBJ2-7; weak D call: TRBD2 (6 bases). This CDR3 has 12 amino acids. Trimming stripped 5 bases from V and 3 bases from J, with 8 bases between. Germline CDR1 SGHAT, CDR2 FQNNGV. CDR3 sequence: CASSLGLYEQYF. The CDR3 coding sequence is TGTGCCAGCAGCCTGGGACTCTACGAGCAGTACTTC. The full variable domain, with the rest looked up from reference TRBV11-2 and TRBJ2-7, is EAGVAQSPRYKIIEKRQSVAFWCNPISGHATLYWYQQILGQGPKLLIQFQNNGVVDDSQLPKDRFSAERLKGVDSTLKIQPAKLEDSAVYLCASSLGLYEQYFGPGTRLTVT.

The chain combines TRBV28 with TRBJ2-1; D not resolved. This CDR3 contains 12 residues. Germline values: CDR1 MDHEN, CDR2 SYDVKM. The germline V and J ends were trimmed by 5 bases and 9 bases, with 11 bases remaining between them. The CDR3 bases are TGTGCCAGCAGTGGCCCGTTTGTTGAGCAGTTCTTC. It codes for CASSGPFVEQFF.

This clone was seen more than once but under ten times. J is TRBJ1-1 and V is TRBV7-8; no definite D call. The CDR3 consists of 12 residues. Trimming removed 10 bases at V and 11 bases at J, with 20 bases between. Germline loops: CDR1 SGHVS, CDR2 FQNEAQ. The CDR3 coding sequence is TGTGCCACCTCCTCGCTATCGCCTGGGGCTTTCTTT. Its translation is CATSSLSPGAFF.

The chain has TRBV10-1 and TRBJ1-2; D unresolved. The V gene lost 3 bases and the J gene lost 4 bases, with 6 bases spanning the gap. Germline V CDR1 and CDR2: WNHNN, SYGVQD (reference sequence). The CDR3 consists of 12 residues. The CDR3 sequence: CASSDQSYGYTF. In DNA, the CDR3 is TGCGCCAGCAGTGACCAGAGCTATGGCTACACCTTC.

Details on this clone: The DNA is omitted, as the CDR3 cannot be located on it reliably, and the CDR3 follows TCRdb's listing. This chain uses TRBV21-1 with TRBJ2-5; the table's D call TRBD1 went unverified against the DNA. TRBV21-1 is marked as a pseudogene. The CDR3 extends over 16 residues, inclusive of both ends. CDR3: CAPSPWTGPYPCEQYF.

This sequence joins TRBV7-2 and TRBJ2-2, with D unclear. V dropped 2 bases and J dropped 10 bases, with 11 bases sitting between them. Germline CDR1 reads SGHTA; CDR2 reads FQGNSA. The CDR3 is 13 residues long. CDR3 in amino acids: CASSLNRAVELFF. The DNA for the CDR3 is TGTGCCAGCAGCTTAAACCGGGCTGTGGAGCTGTTTTTT.

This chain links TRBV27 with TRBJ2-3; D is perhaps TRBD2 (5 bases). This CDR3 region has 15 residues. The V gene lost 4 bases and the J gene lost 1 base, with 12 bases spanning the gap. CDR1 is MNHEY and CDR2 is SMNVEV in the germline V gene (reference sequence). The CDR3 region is CASSSIGGGTDTQYF. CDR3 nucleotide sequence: TGTGCCAGCAGTTCTATCGGAGGCGGCACAGATACGCAGTATTTT.

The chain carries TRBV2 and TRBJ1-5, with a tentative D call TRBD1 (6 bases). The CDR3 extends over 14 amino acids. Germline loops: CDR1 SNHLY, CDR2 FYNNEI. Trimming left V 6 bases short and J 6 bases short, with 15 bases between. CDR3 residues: CASSPYRASQPQHF. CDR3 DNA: TGTGCCAGCAGCCCTTACAGGGCAAGTCAGCCCCAGCATTTT.

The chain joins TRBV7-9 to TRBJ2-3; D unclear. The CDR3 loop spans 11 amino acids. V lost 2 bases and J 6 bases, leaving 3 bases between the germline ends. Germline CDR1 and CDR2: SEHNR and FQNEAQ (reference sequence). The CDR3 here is CASSLQDTQYF. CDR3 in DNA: TGTGCCAGCAGCTTACAGGATACGCAGTATTTT.

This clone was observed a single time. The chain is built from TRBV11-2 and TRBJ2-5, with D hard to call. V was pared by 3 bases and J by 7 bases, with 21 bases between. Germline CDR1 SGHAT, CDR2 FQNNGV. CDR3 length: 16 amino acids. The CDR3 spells CASSLDLFGSGVTQYF. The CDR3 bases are TGTGCCAGCAGCTTGGATTTATTCGGTTCTGGAGTGACCCAGTACTTC.

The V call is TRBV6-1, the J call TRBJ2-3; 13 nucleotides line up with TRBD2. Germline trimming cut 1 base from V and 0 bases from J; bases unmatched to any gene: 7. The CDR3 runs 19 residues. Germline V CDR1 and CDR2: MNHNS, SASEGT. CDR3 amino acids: CASSEVPGLAGFSTDTQYF. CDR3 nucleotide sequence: TGTGCCAGCAGTGAAGTACCGGGACTAGCGGGATTCAGCACAGATACGCAGTATTTT.

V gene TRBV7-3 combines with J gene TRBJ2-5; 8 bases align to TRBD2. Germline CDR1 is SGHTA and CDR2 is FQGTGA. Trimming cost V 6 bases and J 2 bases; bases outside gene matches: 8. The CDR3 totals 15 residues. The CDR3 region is CASRPTGTSQETQYF. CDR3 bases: TGTGCCAGCAGGCCTACCGGGACTAGTCAAGAGACCCAGTACTTC.

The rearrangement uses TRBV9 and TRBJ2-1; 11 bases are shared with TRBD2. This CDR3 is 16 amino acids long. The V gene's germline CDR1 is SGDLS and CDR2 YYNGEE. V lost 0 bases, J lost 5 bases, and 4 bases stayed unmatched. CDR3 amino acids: CASSVALTSGDNEQFF. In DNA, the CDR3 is TGTGCCAGCAGCGTAGCCCTGACTAGCGGGGACAATGAGCAGTTCTTC.

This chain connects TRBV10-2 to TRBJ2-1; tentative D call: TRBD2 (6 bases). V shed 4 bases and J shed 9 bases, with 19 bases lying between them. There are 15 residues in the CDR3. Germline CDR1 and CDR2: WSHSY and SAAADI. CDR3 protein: CASSGGGTVYGEQFF. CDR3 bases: TGCGCCAGCAGTGGGGGCGGGACTGTGTACGGTGAGCAGTTCTTC.

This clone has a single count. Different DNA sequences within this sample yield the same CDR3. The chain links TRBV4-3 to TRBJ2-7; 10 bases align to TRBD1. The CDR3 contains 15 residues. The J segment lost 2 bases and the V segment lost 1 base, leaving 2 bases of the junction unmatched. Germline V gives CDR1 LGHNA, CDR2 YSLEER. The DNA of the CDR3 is TGCGCCAGCAGCCAAGCGGGACAGGGGCCCTACGAGCAGTACTTC. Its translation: CASSQAGQGPYEQYF.

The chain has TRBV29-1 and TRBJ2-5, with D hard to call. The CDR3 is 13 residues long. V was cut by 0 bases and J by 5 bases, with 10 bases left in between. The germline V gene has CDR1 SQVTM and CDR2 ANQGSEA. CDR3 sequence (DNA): TGCAGCGTTGAAGAACGTCCGAGGGAGACCCAGTACTTC. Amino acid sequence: CSVEERPRETQYF.

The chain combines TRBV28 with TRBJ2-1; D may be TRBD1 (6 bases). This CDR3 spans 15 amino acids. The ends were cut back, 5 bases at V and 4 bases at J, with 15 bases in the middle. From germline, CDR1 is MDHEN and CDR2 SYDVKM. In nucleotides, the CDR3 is TGTGCCAGCAGTGCTGCAGGGGTCATATACAATGAGCAGTTCTTC. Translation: CASSAAGVIYNEQFF.

The CDR3: CASSSALTGYGYTF. The DNA of the CDR3 is TGCGCCAGCAGTAGTGCCCTAACAGGGTATGGCTACACCTTC. The rearrangement uses TRBV10-2 and TRBJ1-2; D might be TRBD1 (6 bases). The CDR3 has 14 amino acids. Germline V CDR1 and CDR2: WSHSY, SAAADI. The V gene lost 5 bases and the J gene lost 5 bases, with 15 bases spanning the gap.

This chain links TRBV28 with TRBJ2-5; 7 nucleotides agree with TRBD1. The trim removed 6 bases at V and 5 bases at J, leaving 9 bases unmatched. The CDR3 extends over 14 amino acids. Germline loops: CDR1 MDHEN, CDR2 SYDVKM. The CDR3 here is CASSQTTGTETQYF. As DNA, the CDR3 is TGTGCCAGCAGCCAGACGACAGGGACGGAGACCCAGTACTTC.

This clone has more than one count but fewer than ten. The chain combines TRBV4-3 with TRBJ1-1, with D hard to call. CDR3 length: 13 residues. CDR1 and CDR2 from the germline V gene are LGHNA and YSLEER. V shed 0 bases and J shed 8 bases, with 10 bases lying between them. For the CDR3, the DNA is TGCGCCAGCAGCCAAGACACCCGAATGGAAGCTTTCTTT. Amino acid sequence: CASSQDTRMEAFF.

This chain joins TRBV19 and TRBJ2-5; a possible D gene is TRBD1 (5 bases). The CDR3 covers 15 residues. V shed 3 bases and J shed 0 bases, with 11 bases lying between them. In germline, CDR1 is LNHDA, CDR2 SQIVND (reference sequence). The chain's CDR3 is CASSIISGNQETQYF. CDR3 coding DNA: TGTGCCAGTAGTATCATTTCAGGGAACCAAGAGACCCAGTACTTC. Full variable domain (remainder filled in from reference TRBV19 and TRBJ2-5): DGGITQSPKYLFRKEGQNVTLSCEQNLNHDAMYWYRQDPGQGLRLIYYSQIVNDFQKGDIAEGYSVSREKKESFPLTVTSAQKNPTAFYLCASSIISGNQETQYFGPGTRLLVL.

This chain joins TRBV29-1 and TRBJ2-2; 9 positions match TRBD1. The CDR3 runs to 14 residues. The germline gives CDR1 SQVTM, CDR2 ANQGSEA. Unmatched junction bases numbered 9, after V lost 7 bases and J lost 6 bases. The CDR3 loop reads CSGTGGKMPGELFF. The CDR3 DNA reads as TGCAGCGGTACAGGGGGCAAGATGCCCGGGGAGCTGTTTTTT.

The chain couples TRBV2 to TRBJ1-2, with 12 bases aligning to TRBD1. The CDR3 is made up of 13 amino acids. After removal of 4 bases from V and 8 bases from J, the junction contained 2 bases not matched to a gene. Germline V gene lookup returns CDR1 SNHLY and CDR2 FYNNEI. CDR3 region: CASSGGTGGGYTF. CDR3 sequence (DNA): TGTGCCAGCAGTGGAGGGACAGGGGGCGGCTACACCTTC. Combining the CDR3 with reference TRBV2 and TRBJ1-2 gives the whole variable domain EPEVTQTPSHQVTQMGQEVILRCVPISNHLYFYWYRQILGQKVEFLVSFYNNEISEKSEIFDDQFSVERPDGSNFTLKIRSTKLEDSAMYFCASSGGTGGGYTFGSGTRLTVV.

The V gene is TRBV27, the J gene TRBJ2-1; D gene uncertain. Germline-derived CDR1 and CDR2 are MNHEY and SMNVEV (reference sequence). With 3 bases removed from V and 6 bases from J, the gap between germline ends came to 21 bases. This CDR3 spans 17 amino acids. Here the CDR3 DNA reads TGTGCCAGCAGTTTGGGGTCCCGACGCCGACTGGGCAATGAGCAGTTCTTC. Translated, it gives CASSLGSRRRLGNEQFF.

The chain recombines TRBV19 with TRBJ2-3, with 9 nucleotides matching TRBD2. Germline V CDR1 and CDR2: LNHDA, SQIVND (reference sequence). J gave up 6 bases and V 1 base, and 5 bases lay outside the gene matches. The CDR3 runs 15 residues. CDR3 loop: CASSIGGRAGDTQYF. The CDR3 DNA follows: TGTGCCAGTAGTATAGGCGGGAGGGCTGGTGATACGCAGTATTTT.

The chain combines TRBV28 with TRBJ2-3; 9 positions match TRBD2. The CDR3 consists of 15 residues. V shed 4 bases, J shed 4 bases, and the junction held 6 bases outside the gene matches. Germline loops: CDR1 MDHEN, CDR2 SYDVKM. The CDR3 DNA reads TGTGCCAGCAGTTCGGCGGGAGGGGGCCCAGATACGCAGTATTTT. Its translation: CASSSAGGGPDTQYF. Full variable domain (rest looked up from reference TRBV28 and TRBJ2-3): DVKVTQSSRYLVKRTGEKVFLECVQDMDHENMFWYRQDPGLGLRLIYFSYDVKMKEKGDIPEGYSVSREKKERFSLILESASTNQTSMYLCASSSAGGGPDTQYFGPGTRLTVL.

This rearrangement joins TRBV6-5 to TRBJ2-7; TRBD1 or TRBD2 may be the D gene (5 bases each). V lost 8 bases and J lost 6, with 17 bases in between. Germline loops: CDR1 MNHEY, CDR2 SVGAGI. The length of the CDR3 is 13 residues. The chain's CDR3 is CASRWANGGEQYF. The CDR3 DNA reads TGTGCCAGCCGTTGGGCAAATGGGGGCGAGCAGTACTTC.